This TCR beta chain was captured in a study of Graves' ophthalmopathy and Graves' hyperthyroidism. This clonotype was picked up many times. The antigen is unknown. Germline CDR1 is SGHRS and CDR2 is YFSETQ. The CDR3 is made up of 14 amino acids. The ends lost 4 bases at V and 4 bases at J; junction bases unmatched: 7. Study observations and caveats: Among expanded thyroid clonotypes above 0.001 frequency, most also occurred in blood.

Amplified TCR beta CDR3 regions were obtained using RNA transcripts as template. The workflow started with a first-round RT-PCR run with HTBI primers and then moved on to a second-round multiplex PCR. TCRdb analysed the multiplex PCR reads with MiXCR anew, one entry per CDR3 protein. The repertoire holds some 150,000 distinct CDR3 sequences, with roughly two fifths as singletons. This receptor was taken from a man aged 25 to 40 with Graves' ophthalmopathy. The V and J genes are TRBV5-1 and TRBJ1-2, with 7 bases aligning to TRBD1. The material sequenced was peripheral blood. In DNA form, the CDR3 reads TGCGCCAGCAGCCCGAGGGACAGCCCCTATGGCTACACCTTC. It encodes CASSPRDSPYGYTF. The whole variable domain, filled in from reference TRBV5-1 and TRBJ1-2, reads KAGVTQTPRYLIKTRGQQVTLSCSPISGHRSVSWYQQTPGQGLQFLFEYFSETQRNKGNFPGRFSGRQFSNSRSEMNVSTLELGDSALYLCASSPRDSPYGYTFGSGTRLTVV.